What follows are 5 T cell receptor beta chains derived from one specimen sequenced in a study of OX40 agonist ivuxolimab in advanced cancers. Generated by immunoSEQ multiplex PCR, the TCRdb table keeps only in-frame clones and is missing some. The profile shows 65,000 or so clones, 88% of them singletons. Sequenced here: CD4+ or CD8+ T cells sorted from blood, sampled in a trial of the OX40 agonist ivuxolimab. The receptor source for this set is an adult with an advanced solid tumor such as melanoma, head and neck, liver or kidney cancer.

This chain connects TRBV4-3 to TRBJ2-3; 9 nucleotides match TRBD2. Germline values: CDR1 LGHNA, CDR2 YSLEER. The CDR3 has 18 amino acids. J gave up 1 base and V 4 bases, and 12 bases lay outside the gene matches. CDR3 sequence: CASSRSPYSGSGTDTQYF. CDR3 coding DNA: TGCGCCAGCAGCCGCAGCCCCTATAGCGGGAGTGGCACAGATACGCAGTATTTT.

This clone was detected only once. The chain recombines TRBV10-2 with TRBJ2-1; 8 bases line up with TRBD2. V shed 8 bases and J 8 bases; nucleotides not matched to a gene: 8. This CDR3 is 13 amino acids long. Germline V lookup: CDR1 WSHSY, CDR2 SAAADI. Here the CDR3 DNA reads TGCGCCAGCGGGCCGGGGGGGTCGTATGAGCAGTTCTTC. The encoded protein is CASGPGGSYEQFF.

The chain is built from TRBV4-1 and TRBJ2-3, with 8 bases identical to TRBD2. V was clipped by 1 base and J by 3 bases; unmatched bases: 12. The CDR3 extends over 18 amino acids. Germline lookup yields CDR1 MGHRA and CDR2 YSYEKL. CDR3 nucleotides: TGCGCCAGCAGCCAAGGGCCCGACGGGGGGGCCGGGACAGATACGCAGTATTTT. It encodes CASSQGPDGGAGTDTQYF.

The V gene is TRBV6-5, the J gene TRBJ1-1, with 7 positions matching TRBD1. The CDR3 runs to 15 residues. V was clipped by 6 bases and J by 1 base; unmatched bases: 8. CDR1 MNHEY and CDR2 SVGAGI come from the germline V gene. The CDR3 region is CASRMTGSTNTEAFF. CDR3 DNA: TGTGCCAGCAGGATGACAGGGTCTACGAACACTGAAGCTTTCTTT.

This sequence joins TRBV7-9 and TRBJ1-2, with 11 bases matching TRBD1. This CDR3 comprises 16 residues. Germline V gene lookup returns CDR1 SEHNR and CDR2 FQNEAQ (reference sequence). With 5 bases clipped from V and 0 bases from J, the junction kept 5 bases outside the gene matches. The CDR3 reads CASSPGQGASNYGYTF. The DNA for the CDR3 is TGTGCCAGCAGCCCCGGACAGGGGGCATCTAACTATGGCTACACCTTC.